This T cell receptor (beta chain) was captured in a study of immunodeficiency (dated by TCRdb to the late 2010s). Some background on the complete study: To search for oligoclonality and VDJ recombination defects, the researchers carried out a repertoire analysis. The full study reports these points: Based on top-100 and total clonotype frequencies, severe oligoclonality showed up in patient CD8+ T cells, whereas patient CD4+ T cells did not show severe oligoclonality. V-J pairing and productive entropy in CD4+ T cells appeared similar in patients and controls. In the entropy comparisons of patients against healthy controls, patients were shown as n=3 (open circles), and an effect of thymic development was suggested only as a possibility.

Concerning this clone: Its antigen is not yet known. Base-call qualities are not available, and no considerably larger clone is one nucleotide away.

Patients showed reduced numbers of naive CD4 T cells and, even more so, naive CD8 T cells, along with expanded effector memory subpopulations. Before TCR sequencing, CD3+CD4+ T cells were sorted from fresh PBMCs. Looking up the germline V gene yields CDR1 MNHEY and CDR2 SVGAGI. The V and J ends are trimmed by 4 bases and 6 bases, leaving 13 bases between them. From the cysteine through the phenylalanine, the CDR3 covers 13 amino acids. Only the CDR3 region is kept as DNA, spanning 39 bases read in frame from base 1. Genomic DNA was extracted with the QIAamp DNA Blood Mini Kit and sent for immunoSEQ repertoire analysis. Using a standard quantity of genomic DNA template, multiplex PCR was run to amplify the CDR3 regions. PCR products were sequenced on an Illumina platform. Under the source paper's analysis protocol: Alignment of sequences to a reference was performed, and V, D and J gene definitions were taken from IMGT. A nearest-neighbor clustering algorithm merged closely related sequences to remove PCR and sequencing errors. V, D and J usage was examined in productive unique and total sequences using ImmunoSEQ Analyzer tools along with R version 3.6.1. In its TCRdb copy, this immuneACCESS table keeps in-frame sequences only and misses some clones. Where compared with another copy, unresolved V genes explain less than half of these, and the others have no known cause. That table is the source of V, J and clone size, and D and trimming were worked out from the DNA. The sample table shows roughly 2,500 clones, and 86% are seen once. The top ten clones comprise roughly a fifth of the sample.

This receptor was obtained from a woman aged 18-30 years with POLD1 deficiency. The material sequenced was CD4+ T cells from blood. The V and J segments used are TRBV6-5 and TRBJ2-7, with no reliable assignment of the D segment. CDR3 protein: CASSFMSAAEQYF. The DNA sequence is given as TGTGCCAGCAGTTTCATGAGCGCAGCCGAGCAGTACTTC.